Sequencing of this T cell receptor (beta chain) was carried out in a study of blood T cell repertoires in COVID-19. At the level of the study: PBMCs, B-cell-depleted T cells, or T cells were the source of the cDNA or gDNA that made up the material.

Germline V gene lookup returns CDR1 SSHAT and CDR2 FNYEAQ (reference sequence). CDR3 length: 15 residues. Measured with immunoSEQ multiplex PCR; TCRdb has only the in-frame clones, and not every one. The sample contains tens of thousands of clones, 86% of which appear only once. Concerning this clone itself: One junction end does not reproduce the germline sequence, and a read error may be involved.

The V and J genes are TRBV7-7 and TRBJ2-5, with a tentative D call TRBD2 (7 bases). Sequences were obtained from peripheral blood. This clonotype originated in a young man with acute or convalescent COVID-19. The CDR3 DNA is TGTGCTAGCAGCTTTGGGGGGGCAGAGCAAGAGACCCAGTACTTC. Translation gives CASSFGGAEQETQYF.